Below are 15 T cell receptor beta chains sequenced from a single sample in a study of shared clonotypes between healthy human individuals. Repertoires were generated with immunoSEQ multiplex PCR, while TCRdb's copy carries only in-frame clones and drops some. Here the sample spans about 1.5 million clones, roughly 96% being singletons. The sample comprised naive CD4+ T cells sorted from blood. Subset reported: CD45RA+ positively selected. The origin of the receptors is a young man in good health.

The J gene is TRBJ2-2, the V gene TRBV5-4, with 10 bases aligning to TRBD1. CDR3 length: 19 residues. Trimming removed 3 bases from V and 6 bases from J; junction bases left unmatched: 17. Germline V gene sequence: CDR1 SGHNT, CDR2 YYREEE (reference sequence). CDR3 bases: TGTGCCAGCAGCTCCGATTGGAGACCGGGACAGGGGAAACCCGGGGAGCTGTTTTTT. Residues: CASSSDWRPGQGKPGELFF.

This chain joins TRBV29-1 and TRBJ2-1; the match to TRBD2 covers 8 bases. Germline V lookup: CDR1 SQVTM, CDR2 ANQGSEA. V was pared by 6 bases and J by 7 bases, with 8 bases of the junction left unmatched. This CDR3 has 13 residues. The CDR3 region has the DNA TGCAGCGTGGGCAGTAGCGGGACTAATGAGCAGTTCTTC. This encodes CSVGSSGTNEQFF.

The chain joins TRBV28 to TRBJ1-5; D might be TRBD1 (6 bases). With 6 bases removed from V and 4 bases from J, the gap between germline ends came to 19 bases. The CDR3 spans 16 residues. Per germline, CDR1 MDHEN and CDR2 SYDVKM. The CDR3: CASSLAQGLGNQPQHF. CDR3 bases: TGTGCCAGCAGCCTTGCTCAGGGGTTAGGGAATCAGCCCCAGCATTTT.

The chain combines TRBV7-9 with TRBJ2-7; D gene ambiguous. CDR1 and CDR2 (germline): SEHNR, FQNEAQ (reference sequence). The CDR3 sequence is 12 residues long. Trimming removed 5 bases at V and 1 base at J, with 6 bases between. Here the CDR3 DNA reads TGTGCCAGCAGCCGTCGGTCCTACGAGCAGTACTTC. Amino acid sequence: CASSRRSYEQYF.

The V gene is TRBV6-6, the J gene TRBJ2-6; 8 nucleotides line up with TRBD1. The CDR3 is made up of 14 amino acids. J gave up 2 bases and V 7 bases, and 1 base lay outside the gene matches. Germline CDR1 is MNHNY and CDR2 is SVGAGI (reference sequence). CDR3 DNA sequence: TGTGCCAGCACGACAGGGGCTGGGGCCAACGTCCTGACTTTC. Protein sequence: CASTTGAGANVLTF.

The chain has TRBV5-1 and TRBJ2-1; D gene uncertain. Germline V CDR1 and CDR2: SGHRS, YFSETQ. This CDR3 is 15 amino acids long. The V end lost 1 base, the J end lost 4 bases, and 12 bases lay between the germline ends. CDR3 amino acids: CASSLRQRIYNEQFF. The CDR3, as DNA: TGCGCCAGCAGCTTGAGACAAAGGATATACAATGAGCAGTTCTTC.

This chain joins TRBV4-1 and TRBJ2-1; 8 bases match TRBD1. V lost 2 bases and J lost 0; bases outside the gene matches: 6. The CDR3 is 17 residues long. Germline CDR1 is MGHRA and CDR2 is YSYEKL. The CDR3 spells CASSQRDRLVSYNEQFF. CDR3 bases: TGCGCCAGCAGCCAACGGGACAGGCTAGTCTCCTACAATGAGCAGTTCTTC.

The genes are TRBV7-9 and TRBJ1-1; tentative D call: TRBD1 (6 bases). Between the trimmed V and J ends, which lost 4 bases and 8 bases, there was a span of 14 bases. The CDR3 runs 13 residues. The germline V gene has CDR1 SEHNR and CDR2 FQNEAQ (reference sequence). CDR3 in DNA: TGTGCCAGCAGCTCTAGGGGAACAGGGGAAGCTTTCTTT. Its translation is CASSSRGTGEAFF. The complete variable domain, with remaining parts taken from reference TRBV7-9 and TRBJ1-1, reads DTGVSQNPRHKITKRGQNVTFRCDPISEHNRLYWYRQTLGQGPEFLTYFQNEAQLEKSRLLSDRFSAERPKGSFSTLEIQRTEQGDSAMYLCASSSRGTGEAFFGQGTRLTVV.

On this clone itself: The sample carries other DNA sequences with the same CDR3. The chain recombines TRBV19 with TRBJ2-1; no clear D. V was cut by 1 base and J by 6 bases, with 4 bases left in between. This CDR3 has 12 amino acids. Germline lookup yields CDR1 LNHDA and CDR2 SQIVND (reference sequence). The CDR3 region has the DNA TGTGCCAGTAGTATAGTACCCAATGAGCAGTTCTTC. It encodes CASSIVPNEQFF.

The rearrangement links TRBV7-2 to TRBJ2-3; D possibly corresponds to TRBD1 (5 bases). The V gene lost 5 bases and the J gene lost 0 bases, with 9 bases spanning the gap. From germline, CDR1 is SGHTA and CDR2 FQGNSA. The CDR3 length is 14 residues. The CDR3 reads CASSTGHSTDTQYF. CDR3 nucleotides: TGTGCCAGCAGCACAGGACACAGCACAGATACGCAGTATTTT. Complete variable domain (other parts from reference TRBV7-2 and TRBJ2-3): GAGVSQSPSNKVTEKGKDVELRCDPISGHTALYWYRQSLGQGLEFLIYFQGNSAPDKSGLPSDRFSAERTGGSVSTLTIQRTQQEDSAVYLCASSTGHSTDTQYFGPGTRLTVL.

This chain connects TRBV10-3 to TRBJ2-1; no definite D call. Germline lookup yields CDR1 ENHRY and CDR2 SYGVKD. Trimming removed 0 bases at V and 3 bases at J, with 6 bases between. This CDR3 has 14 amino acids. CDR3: CAISESTFYNEQFF. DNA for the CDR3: TGTGCCATCAGTGAGTCGACGTTCTACAATGAGCAGTTCTTC.

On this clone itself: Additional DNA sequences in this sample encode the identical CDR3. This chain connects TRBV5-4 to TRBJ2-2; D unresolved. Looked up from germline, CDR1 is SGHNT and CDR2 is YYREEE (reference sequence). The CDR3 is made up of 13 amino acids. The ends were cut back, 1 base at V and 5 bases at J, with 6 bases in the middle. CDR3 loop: CASSLPGTGELFF. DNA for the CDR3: TGTGCCAGCAGCTTGCCCGGGACCGGGGAGCTGTTTTTT.

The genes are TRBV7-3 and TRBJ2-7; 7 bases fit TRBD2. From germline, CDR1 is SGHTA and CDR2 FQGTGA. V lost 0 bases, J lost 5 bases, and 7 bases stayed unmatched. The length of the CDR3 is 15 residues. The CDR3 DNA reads TGTGCCAGCAGCTTAACTGGACTAGATTTCGACGAGCAGTACTTC. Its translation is CASSLTGLDFDEQYF. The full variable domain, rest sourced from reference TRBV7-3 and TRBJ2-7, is GAGVSQTPSNKVTEKGKYVELRCDPISGHTALYWYRQSLGQGPEFLIYFQGTGAADDSGLPNDRFFAVRPEGSVSTLKIQRTERGDSAVYLCASSLTGLDFDEQYFGPGTRLTVT.

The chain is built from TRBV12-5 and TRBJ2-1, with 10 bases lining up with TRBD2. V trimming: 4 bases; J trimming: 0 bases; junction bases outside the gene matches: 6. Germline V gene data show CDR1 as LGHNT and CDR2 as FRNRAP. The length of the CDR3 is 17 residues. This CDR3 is CASGSGLAASSYNEQFF. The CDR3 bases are TGTGCTAGTGGTTCCGGACTAGCGGCTAGCTCCTACAATGAGCAGTTCTTC.

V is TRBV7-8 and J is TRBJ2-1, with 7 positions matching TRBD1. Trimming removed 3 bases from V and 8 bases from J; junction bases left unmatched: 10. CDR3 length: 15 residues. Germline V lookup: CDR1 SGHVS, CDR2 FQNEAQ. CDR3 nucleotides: TGTGCCAGCAGCTTCGGTACAGGGGTATACGATGAGCAGTTCTTC. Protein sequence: CASSFGTGVYDEQFF.